The entry below gives a single T cell receptor (beta chain) sequence along with its context. Its specificity is not known. V was pared by 10 bases and J by 0 bases, with 10 bases between. The CDR3 loop spans 14 amino acids. The germline gives CDR1 ENHRY, CDR2 SYGVKD. The source of the sample is a study of shared clonotypes between healthy human individuals. On the study more broadly: Each donor contributed plates that comprised three CD4 naive, three CD4 memory, two CD8 naive and one CD8 memory. Study-wide results and caveats: A reduction in generation probabilities was seen for non-shared clonotypes relative to those shared by all four donors. Approximately 5.4% of naive CD4 clonotypes were common to a few donors. Generally, naive subsets (rather than memory subsets) showed larger estimated richness.

Some clones are missing from TCRdb's copy, which holds only in-frame ones; the method was immunoSEQ multiplex PCR. Of some 1 million clones in the sample, approximately 70% were seen once. This clonotype was obtained from a man in his late teens or twenties in good health. The V call is TRBV10-3, the J call TRBJ2-6; D gene ambiguous. The sample taken for sequencing was memory CD4+ T cells sorted from blood. The subset was: CD45RA-negative fraction. CDR3 protein: CATARNSGANVLTF. The CDR3 DNA is TGTGCCACCGCTAGGAACTCTGGGGCCAACGTCCTGACTTTC.